The next 20 T cell receptor beta chains were all read from a single sample in a study of tumor-infiltrating lymphocytes in oesophageal squamous cell carcinoma. TCRdb re-called the PCR reads through MiXCR, storing one row per CDR3 protein. The table includes some 12,000 distinct CDR3 sequences, around half detected once. Source material: esophageal tumor tissue. Receptors originate from a male donor with esophageal squamous cell carcinoma.

The chain links TRBV19 to TRBJ1-3, with unresolved D. Germline V gene data show CDR1 as LNHDA and CDR2 as SQIVND (reference sequence). This CDR3 spans 14 amino acids. V lost 3 bases and J lost 0, with 6 bases in between. CDR3 protein: CASSIGVSGNTIYF. For the CDR3, the DNA is TGTGCCAGTAGTATCGGGGTCTCTGGAAACACCATATATTTT.

This rearrangement joins TRBV7-6 to TRBJ2-5; TRBD2 matches at 8 bases. The last part of the DNA fits TRBJ2-1 better; the J call may be wrong. This CDR3 is 15 amino acids long. Germline values: CDR1 SGHVS, CDR2 FNYEAQ. Written as DNA, the CDR3 is TGTGCCAGCAGCCCGGCAGCGGGAGTTGGGAATGAGCAGTTCTTC. This encodes CASSPAAGVGNEQFF.

This clonotype was counted ten times or more. This could be a read error, since a much larger clone is one nucleotide away. The rearrangement uses TRBV11-2 and TRBJ2-1, with 7 bases lining up with TRBD1. Germline assignment: CDR1 SGHAT and CDR2 FQNNGV. The CDR3 runs to 14 residues. The ends lost 6 bases at V and 10 bases at J; junction bases unmatched: 12. CDR3 DNA: TGTGCCAGCAGTCGTGACAGGGATTCCTACGAGCAGTTCTTC. As protein: CASSRDRDSYEQFF. Full variable domain (missing parts from reference TRBV11-2 and TRBJ2-1): EAGVAQSPRYKIIEKRQSVAFWCNPISGHATLYWYQQILGQGPKLLIQFQNNGVVDDSQLPKDRFSAERLKGVDSTLKIQPAKLEDSAVYLCASSRDRDSYEQFFGPGTRLTVL.

This clonotype was seen a handful of times. V is TRBV5-6 and J is TRBJ1-1; D is undetermined. The germline gives CDR1 SGHDT, CDR2 YYEEEE. The CDR3 covers 15 residues. V dropped 0 bases and J dropped 0 bases, with 9 bases sitting between them. The CDR3 loop is CASSLVGLMNTEAFF. The DNA for the CDR3 is TGTGCCAGCAGCTTGGTGGGTCTAATGAACACTGAAGCTTTCTTT. Supplemented by reference TRBV5-6 and TRBJ1-1, the full variable domain reads DAGVTQSPTHLIKTRGQQVTLRCSPKSGHDTVSWYQQALGQGPQFIFQYYEEEERQRGNFPDRFSGHQFPNYSSELNVNALLLGDSALYLCASSLVGLMNTEAFFGQGTRLTVV.

The count of this clonotype is one. A read error may produce the germline difference seen at one junction end. This rearrangement joins TRBV28 to TRBJ1-6; D unresolved. From germline, CDR1 is MDHEN and CDR2 SYDVKM. The CDR3 length is 16 residues. The CDR3 nucleotides are TGTGCCAACAGCCCCCGTATAGCGGGATATCCCTACGAGCAGTACTTT. Its protein product is CANSPRIAGYPYEQYF.

In this sample, this clonotype turned up a few times. This sequence joins TRBV7-6 and TRBJ2-5; D possibly corresponds to TRBD1 (6 bases). The DNA end favors TRBJ2-1, so the J call may be wrong. CDR3 length: 13 residues. CDR1 and CDR2 from the germline V gene are SGHVS and FNYEAQ. The CDR3: CASSLGHNNEQFF. The CDR3 coding sequence is TGTGCCAGCAGCTTGGGACATAACAATGAGCAGTTCTTC.

In this sample, this clonotype turned up a few times. This chain links TRBV7-2 with TRBJ2-5; weak D call: TRBD1 (6 bases). Germline-derived CDR1 and CDR2 are SGHTA and FQGNSA. The CDR3 has 14 amino acids. V shed 5 bases and J shed 2 bases, with 12 bases lying between them. CDR3 sequence: CASSSGQRQETQYF. Here the CDR3 DNA reads TGTGCCAGCAGCAGTGGACAGCGACAAGAGACCCAGTACTTC. The whole variable domain, filled in from reference TRBV7-2 and TRBJ2-5, reads GAGVSQSPSNKVTEKGKDVELRCDPISGHTALYWYRQSLGQGLEFLIYFQGNSAPDKSGLPSDRFSAERTGGSVSTLTIQRTQQEDSAVYLCASSSGQRQETQYFGPGTRLLVL.

By proportion, this clonotype is medium-sized. V usage is TRBV7-8 and J usage is TRBJ2-2; D gene unclear. The length of the CDR3 is 15 residues. V was trimmed by 4 bases and J by 2 bases, leaving 11 bases between them. Germline-derived CDR1 and CDR2 are SGHVS and FQNEAQ. CDR3 region: CASSWANGNTGELFF. Here the CDR3 DNA reads TGTGCCAGCAGCTGGGCTAACGGAAACACCGGGGAGCTGTTTTTT.

This clonotype was picked up a small number of times. CDR3 nucleotides: TGTGCCAGCAGCCTAAGACTAGCGGGAGGGCCAATTGAGCAGTTCTTC. It translates to CASSLRLAGGPIEQFF. The genes are TRBV3-1 and TRBJ2-1, with 14 bases matching TRBD2. The CDR3 has 16 residues. Germline V gene data show CDR1 as LGHDT and CDR2 as YNNKEL (reference sequence). Trimming cost V 4 bases and J 9 bases; bases outside gene matches: 8.

A word on this clonotype: Because it lacks the conserved phenylalanine or tryptophan at the end, this CDR3 is likely a read error. The DNA is omitted, as the CDR3 cannot be located on it reliably, and the CDR3 follows TCRdb's listing. This rearrangement joins TRBV2 to TRBJ2-1. The CDR3 has 16 residues if both end residues are counted. Germline V gene data show CDR1 as SNHLY and CDR2 as FYNNEI. CDR3 sequence: CASSEVGRLYGYTFGS.

The V and J genes are TRBV12-3 or TRBV12-4 and TRBJ2-1; 12 positions match TRBD2. The J segment lost 8 bases and the V segment lost 7 bases, leaving 6 bases of the junction unmatched. The CDR3 sequence is 14 residues long. The CDR3 region has the DNA TGTGCCAGCACCACTAGCGGGAGGTTCGATGAGCAGTTCTTC. Protein sequence: CASTTSGRFDEQFF.

In this sample, this clonotype turned up a few times. The V gene is TRBV20-1, the J gene TRBJ1-2; possibly TRBD1 for D (5 bases). Trimming cost V 5 bases and J 4 bases, with 8 bases left between them. CDR1 and CDR2 (germline): DFQATT, SNEGSKA (reference sequence). The CDR3 extends over 11 amino acids. As DNA, the CDR3 is TGCAGTGCTTGGCAGGGCTATGGCTACACCTTC. As protein: CSAWQGYGYTF.

The rearrangement links TRBV7-2 to TRBJ2-6; D gene ambiguous. The DNA end is more similar to TRBJ2-7, so the J call may be wrong. The CDR3 is 12 residues long. The germline CDR1 and CDR2 sequences are SGHTA and FQGNSA. The CDR3 DNA follows: TGTGCCAGCAGCTCGTACACAGATACGCAGTACTTC. It encodes CASSSYTDTQYF.

This clonotype has a single count. This chain links TRBV19 with TRBJ2-3; D is unclear. Germline V lookup: CDR1 LNHDA, CDR2 SQIVND (reference sequence). V was trimmed by 3 bases and J by 2 bases, leaving 21 bases between them. CDR3 size: 18 residues. The CDR3 region is CASSMQVLRPTFTDTQYF. In DNA, the CDR3 is TGTGCCAGTAGTATGCAGGTCTTGCGTCCAACTTTCACAGATACGCAGTATTTT. The complete variable domain, with remaining parts taken from reference TRBV19 and TRBJ2-3, reads DGGITQSPKYLFRKEGQNVTLSCEQNLNHDAMYWYRQDPGQGLRLIYYSQIVNDFQKGDIAEGYSVSREKKESFPLTVTSAQKNPTAFYLCASSMQVLRPTFTDTQYFGPGTRLTVL.

The chain employs TRBV7-2 and TRBJ2-7; TRBD2 agrees at 7 bases. The J call is in doubt because the DNA end fits TRBJ2-5 better. The CDR3 contains 14 residues. CDR1 is SGHTA and CDR2 is FQGNSA in the germline V gene. CDR3 DNA: TGTGCCAGCAGCCCCGAGGGAGGGAAAGAGACCCAGTACTTC. The encoded protein is CASSPEGGKETQYF.

The rearrangement uses TRBV7-2 and TRBJ2-7; the D is unclear. Trimming took off 1 base at V and 2 bases at J, with 9 bases between the two ends. CDR3 length: 14 residues. Germline-derived CDR1 and CDR2 are SGHTA and FQGNSA. CDR3 sequence (DNA): TGTGCCAGCAGCTTAGTTGATAGAGCCTACGAGCAGTACTTC. It encodes CASSLVDRAYEQYF.

This clonotype was recorded a few times. The rearrangement uses TRBV20-1 and TRBJ2-2, with a weak D call TRBD2 (6 bases). This CDR3 contains 14 residues. Trimming shortened V by 6 bases and J by 1 base, and 12 bases separated the two germline ends. The germline V gene has CDR1 DFQATT and CDR2 SNEGSKA (reference sequence). The CDR3 DNA reads TGCAGTGCCACCCTAGCGCTGAACACCGGGGAGCTGTTTTTT. This encodes CSATLALNTGELFF.

The genes are TRBV5-6 and TRBJ2-1, with D unclear. The V gene lost 4 bases and the J gene lost 0 bases, with 14 bases spanning the gap. CDR1 is SGHDT, CDR2 YYEEEE, per germline. The CDR3 spans 16 residues. CDR3 coding DNA: TGTGCCAGCAGCCCCTTCCCACTGTGCTCCTACAATGAGCAGTTCTTC. This sequence encodes CASSPFPLCSYNEQFF.

This chain joins TRBV7-2 and TRBJ2-7; TRBD1 is a possible D gene (6 bases). V lost 2 bases, J lost 2 bases, and 10 bases lay in between. The CDR3 totals 14 residues. Looked up from germline, CDR1 is SGHTA and CDR2 is FQGNSA. CDR3 amino acids: CASSLPGVTYEQYF. CDR3 sequence (DNA): TGTGCCAGCAGCTTACCAGGGGTAACCTACGAGCAGTACTTC.

In its sample, this clonotype is large. V gene TRBV7-3 combines with J gene TRBJ2-1; D is possibly TRBD1 (7 bases). The germline V gene encodes CDR1 SGHTA and CDR2 FQGTGA. The V gene lost 1 base and the J gene lost 5 bases, with 15 bases spanning the gap. The CDR3 contains 16 residues. CDR3 coding DNA: TGTGCCAGCAGCTTAAAAGTGGCAGGGGGGAACAATGAGCAGTTCTTC. Protein sequence: CASSLKVAGGNNEQFF.